In its sample, the clone carrying this T cell receptor beta chain was seen once. Its specificity is not known. The source of the sample is a study of PD-1 blockade in classical Hodgkin lymphoma. General study points: A significant rise in TCR diversity by C4D1 was seen for CD4+ but not CD8+ cells.

V lost 0 bases and J 2 bases, leaving 13 bases between the germline ends. Per germline, CDR1 MNHEY and CDR2 SVGAGI. The CDR3 totals 16 residues. Produced via immunoSEQ multiplex PCR; TCRdb's table is partial and in-frame only. This repertoire shows 30,000 to 40,000 clones, 75% to 85% found once; its top ten account for around 30%. Each of the patients experienced relapse following autologous stem cell transplantation, and their brentuximab vedotin exposure differed. The rearrangement links TRBV6-5 to TRBJ1-1; D gene uncertain. This sequence was found in a human donor with classical Hodgkin lymphoma. The sequences come from peripheral blood mononuclear cells (PBMCs), collected at baseline. CDR3: CASSYSSTAVNTEAFF. Here the CDR3 DNA reads TGTGCCAGCAGTTACTCGAGTACCGCGGTAAACACTGAAGCTTTCTTT.